One and the same sample provided the 22 T cell receptor beta chains below, sequenced in a study of blood T cell repertoires in COVID-19. Produced via immunoSEQ multiplex PCR; TCRdb's table is partial and in-frame only. The sample holds more than 300,000 clones; over 80% are singletons and the top ten take about 5.4%. The sequenced sample consisted of PBMCs or T cells enriched from blood (not recorded which). The receptors here all came from a woman in her forties or fifties who had recovered from COVID-19.

This clone has ten or more counts. The rearrangement joins TRBV4-2 to TRBJ2-7, with TRBD1 matching over 7 bases. The CDR3 spans 17 residues. Germline loops: CDR1 LGHNA, CDR2 YNFKEQ. V lost 5 bases to trimming and J lost 4 bases; unmatched junction nucleotides: 17. The CDR3: CASSSNTRTGKPYEQYF. The CDR3, as DNA: TGTGCCAGCAGCTCCAACACCAGGACAGGAAAGCCATACGAGCAGTACTTC.

This clone was observed a single time. CDR3 residues: CASSVFLGNTGELFF. The CDR3 DNA is TGTGCCAGCAGTGTTTTTCTCGGGAACACCGGGGAGCTGTTTTTT. V and J are TRBV27 and TRBJ2-2; D gene ambiguous. Trimming removed 5 bases from V and 1 base from J, with 11 bases in between. This CDR3 has 15 amino acids. Germline CDR1 is MNHEY and CDR2 is SMNVEV (reference sequence).

The gene calls are TRBV5-1 and TRBJ2-3; D is uncertain. Deletions cut 0 bases from V and 2 bases from J, with 7 bases between. This CDR3 has 14 amino acids. Per the germline V gene, CDR1 is SGHRS and CDR2 is YFSETQ. The CDR3 DNA reads TGCGCCAGCAGCTTGGGCTCTAACACAGATACGCAGTATTTT. It specifies CASSLGSNTDTQYF.

The gene calls are TRBV5-1 and TRBJ2-1, with 11 nucleotides matching TRBD2. Trimming cost V 5 bases and J 0 bases; bases outside gene matches: 4. The CDR3 has 16 amino acids. Germline V gene data show CDR1 as SGHRS and CDR2 as YFSETQ. The chain's CDR3 is CASSSTSGSSYNEQFF. CDR3 DNA: TGCGCCAGCAGTTCAACTAGCGGGAGCTCCTACAATGAGCAGTTCTTC.

As to this clone: The sample carries other DNA sequences with the same CDR3. The rearrangement uses TRBV5-1 and TRBJ2-2, with D perhaps matching TRBD1 (6 bases). The CDR3 extends over 15 amino acids. The ends were cut back, 4 bases at V and 2 bases at J, with 12 bases in the middle. CDR1 is SGHRS, CDR2 YFSETQ, per germline. The CDR3 DNA reads TGCGCCAGCAGCGCCAGGGGCGCCAACACCGGGGAGCTGTTTTTT. The encoded protein is CASSARGANTGELFF.

The chain employs TRBV7-9 and TRBJ1-1, with 9 bases matching TRBD1. The CDR3 totals 13 residues. Trimming removed 5 bases from V and 5 bases from J; junction bases left unmatched: 3. Germline CDR1 reads SEHNR; CDR2 reads FQNEAQ (reference sequence). Here the CDR3 DNA reads TGTGCCAGCAGCAACGGACAGGGGACTGAAGCTTTCTTT. It specifies CASSNGQGTEAFF.

The chain employs TRBV3-1 (or the pseudogene TRBV3-2) and TRBJ1-3, with TRBD1 matching over 8 bases. There are 15 residues in the CDR3. Germline values: CDR1 LGHDT, CDR2 YNNKEL (reference sequence). The V segment lost 6 bases and the J segment 2 bases; nucleotides outside the gene matches: 6. The CDR3 region has the DNA TGTGCCAGCAGACCGGGCAGGGGGCCTGGAAACACCATATATTTT. This sequence encodes CASRPGRGPGNTIYF.

The rearrangement joins TRBV15 to TRBJ1-1; no clear D gene. The CDR3 is 15 residues long. Germline CDR1 LNHNV, CDR2 YYDKDF (reference sequence). The V and J ends lost 4 bases and 3 bases respectively, with 15 bases between them. The CDR3 DNA reads as TGTGCCACCAGCACCTTACTCGGTAAAGACACTGAAGCTTTCTTT. It specifies CATSTLLGKDTEAFF.

The gene calls are TRBV4-3 and TRBJ1-4, with 12 bases lining up with TRBD1. This CDR3 region has 18 residues. The germline gives CDR1 LGHNA, CDR2 YSLEER. The trim removed 4 bases at V and 4 bases at J, leaving 10 bases unmatched. The CDR3, as DNA: TGCGCCAGCAGCCCCAACCCGGGACAGGGGGCTTTTAATGAAAAACTGTTTTTT. Its protein product is CASSPNPGQGAFNEKLFF.

CDR3 in DNA: TGTGCCAGCAGCCTGAGCGGGAGTATGACAGATACGCAGTATTTT. This translates into CASSLSGSMTDTQYF. The chain links TRBV7-9 to TRBJ2-3, with 8 bases matching TRBD2. The germline gives CDR1 SEHNR, CDR2 FQNEAQ (reference sequence). This CDR3 is 15 amino acids long. V shed 5 bases, J shed 3 bases, and the junction held 7 bases outside the gene matches.

Only one count was recorded for this clone. CDR3: CASSKTGGPIYEQYF. CDR3 in DNA: TGTGCCAGCAGTAAGACGGGGGGACCCATCTACGAGCAGTACTTC. The chain has TRBV7-9 and TRBJ2-7; 7 positions agree with TRBD2. CDR1 SEHNR and CDR2 FQNEAQ come from the germline V gene (reference sequence). This CDR3 region has 15 residues. Trimming cost V 6 bases and J 3 bases; bases outside gene matches: 11.

The rearrangement joins TRBV6-5 to TRBJ2-7; possible D gene TRBD2, 5 bases. This CDR3 region has 12 residues. Trimming removed 7 bases at V and 3 bases at J, with 10 bases between. CDR1 and CDR2 (germline): MNHEY, SVGAGI. The CDR3 is CASIRAGYEQYF. In DNA, the CDR3 is TGTGCCAGCATACGCGCGGGCTACGAGCAGTACTTC.

V usage is TRBV25-1 and J usage is TRBJ1-6; 7 nucleotides agree with TRBD1. Germline CDR1 MGHDK, CDR2 SYGVNS. V lost 6 bases to trimming and J lost 5 bases; unmatched junction nucleotides: 7. There are 15 residues in the CDR3. The CDR3 protein is CASRAGDSDNSPLHF. The CDR3 bases are TGTGCCAGCAGGGCCGGGGACAGCGATAATTCACCCCTCCACTTT.

The chain couples TRBV11-2 to TRBJ2-1; no definite D call. Deletions cut 2 bases from V and 11 bases from J, with 16 bases between. The germline CDR1 and CDR2 sequences are SGHAT and FQNNGV. The CDR3 loop spans 14 amino acids. CDR3 amino acids: CASSLSLRGIQQFF. The CDR3 DNA sequence: TGTGCCAGCAGCTTATCTCTGCGAGGTATACAGCAGTTCTTC.

The sample holds one count of this clone. V usage is TRBV7-9 and J usage is TRBJ1-2, with D unresolved. V was shortened by 7 bases and J by 2 bases, with 8 bases between the two germline ends. CDR1 is SEHNR, CDR2 FQNEAQ, per germline (reference sequence). This CDR3 region has 12 residues. CDR3 sequence: CASTQLNYGYTF. The CDR3 DNA follows: TGTGCCAGCACACAGTTAAACTATGGCTACACCTTC. Together with reference TRBV7-9 and TRBJ1-2, the CDR3 gives the full variable domain: DTGVSQNPRHKITKRGQNVTFRCDPISEHNRLYWYRQTLGQGPEFLTYFQNEAQLEKSRLLSDRFSAERPKGSFSTLEIQRTEQGDSAMYLCASTQLNYGYTFGSGTRLTVV.

This clone has just a few counts. V is TRBV6-2 or TRBV6-3 and J is TRBJ2-1; 7 bases line up with TRBD2. Germline CDR1 MNHEY, CDR2 SVGEGT. The CDR3 totals 14 residues. The V gene end was trimmed by 7 bases and the J gene end by 0 bases; junction bases not matched to a gene: 3. CDR3 sequence: CASNPSGSYNEQFF. As DNA, the CDR3 is TGTGCCAGCAACCCTAGCGGCTCCTACAATGAGCAGTTCTTC.

The chain recombines TRBV30 with TRBJ1-2, with D perhaps TRBD1 (6 bases). The germline CDR1 and CDR2 sequences are GTSNPN and SVGIG (reference sequence). The CDR3 is 13 residues long. Trimming removed 2 bases at V and 3 bases at J, with 10 bases between. The CDR3 here is CAWSTGQYYGYTF. CDR3 in DNA: TGTGCCTGGAGTACTGGACAGTACTATGGCTACACCTTC.

This sequence joins TRBV5-4 and TRBJ1-2; D unclear. From germline, CDR1 is SGHNT and CDR2 YYREEE (reference sequence). The CDR3 loop spans 15 amino acids. V was shortened by 6 bases and J by 6 bases, with 21 bases between the two germline ends. This chain's CDR3 is CASTSPGSSSDGYTF. The CDR3 coding sequence is TGTGCCAGCACCTCGCCGGGATCCAGTAGCGATGGCTACACCTTC.

This clone was counted a single time. The chain couples TRBV5-5 to TRBJ1-2, with D perhaps matching TRBD1 (6 bases). Trimming pared 4 bases from V and 6 bases from J, leaving 16 bases between. Germline V gene sequence: CDR1 SGHKS, CDR2 YYEKEE (reference sequence). The CDR3 covers 14 residues. Here the CDR3 reads CASSLQGPWDGYTF. CDR3 DNA sequence: TGTGCCAGCAGCCTACAGGGCCCTTGGGATGGCTACACCTTC.

V usage is TRBV15 and J usage is TRBJ1-6; D perhaps matches TRBD1 (6 bases). Per germline, CDR1 LNHNV and CDR2 YYDKDF (reference sequence). Trimming left V 3 bases short and J 8 bases short, with 11 bases between. This CDR3 contains 14 residues. In DNA, the CDR3 is TGTGCCACCAGCAGGACAGGTCGGGATTCACCCCTCCACTTT. Translating it yields CATSRTGRDSPLHF. Looking up the rest from reference TRBV15 and TRBJ1-6 gives the full variable domain: DAMVIQNPRYQVTQFGKPVTLSCSQTLNHNVMYWYQQKSSQAPKLLFHYYDKDFNNEADTPDNFQSRRPNTSFCFLDIRSPGLGDTAMYLCATSRTGRDSPLHFGNGTRLTVT.

This clone was found once. The genes are TRBV30 and TRBJ2-3; 8 nucleotides align to TRBD2. CDR3 size: 14 residues. V lost 4 bases to trimming and J lost 0 bases; unmatched junction nucleotides: 3. CDR1 is GTSNPN and CDR2 is SVGIG in the germline V gene (reference sequence). CDR3 nucleotides: TGTGCCTGGAAGGCGGGGGGAAGCACAGATACGCAGTATTTT. This codes for CAWKAGGSTDTQYF.

This rearrangement joins TRBV2 to TRBJ2-7; the D gene is possibly TRBD2 (5 bases). The germline V gene has CDR1 SNHLY and CDR2 FYNNEI. The CDR3 consists of 19 residues. V was cut by 6 bases and J by 6 bases, with 33 bases left in between. CDR3 protein: CASRLNPGRTNPHRGEQYF. In DNA, the CDR3 is TGTGCCAGCAGACTGAATCCCGGACGCACAAACCCCCATCGGGGCGAGCAGTACTTC.